This T cell receptor beta chain is from a study of T cells in Graves' hyperthyroidism and ophthalmopathy. Overall study context: Blood was drawn when the patient was first diagnosed and still untreated. General study points: Most thyroid clonotypes expanded above 0.001 appeared in blood too.

This clonotype was found a few times. Its antigen is unidentified. The investigators amplified TCR beta CDR3 regions from RNA transcripts. Carried out on the TCR CDR3, a first-round RT-PCR used the HTBI primer set. From the multiplex PCR reads, TCRdb called clonotypes with MiXCR, one entry per CDR3 protein. The repertoire holds about 180,000 distinct CDR3 sequences, with approximately 15% as singletons. Germline-derived CDR1 and CDR2 are LGHNA and YSLEER. V gave up 0 bases and J gave up 0 bases, with 9 bases separating them. The CDR3 is 16 residues long. With a duration under 2 months, the hyperthyroidism was newly diagnosed in patients aged 18 to 65.

The clonotype originates from a woman between 45 and 65 years old with Graves' hyperthyroidism. The chain joins TRBV4-3 to TRBJ2-1; D is unresolved. The sample taken for sequencing was blood. The CDR3 sequence: CASSQDPHDSYNEQFF. The CDR3 DNA is TGCGCCAGCAGCCAAGATCCTCACGACTCCTACAATGAGCAGTTCTTC.